These 3 T cell receptor beta chains share one sample of origin, sequenced in a study of PD-1 blockade in classical Hodgkin lymphoma. Assay used: immunoSEQ multiplex PCR; TCRdb lists only in-frame clones, some missing. The repertoire holds around 13,000 clones, with about 88% as singletons. Each of the patients experienced relapse following autologous stem cell transplantation, and their brentuximab vedotin exposure differed. The sequencing used peripheral blood mononuclear cells (PBMCs), collected at baseline. The source of these receptors is a human donor with classical Hodgkin lymphoma.

J is TRBJ1-2 and V is TRBV12-5, with TRBD1 identical over 9 bases. CDR1 LGHNT and CDR2 FRNRAP come from the germline V gene. This CDR3 contains 15 residues. V was clipped by 1 base and J by 8 bases; unmatched bases: 8. CDR3 amino acids: CASGLGLGGQGGYTF. The CDR3 DNA follows: TGTGCTAGTGGTTTGGGCCTCGGGGGACAGGGCGGCTACACCTTC.

The chain couples TRBV7-6 to TRBJ1-3; D gene ambiguous. The ends were cut back, 5 bases at V and 8 bases at J, with 13 bases in the middle. The CDR3 is 13 amino acids. Per germline, CDR1 SGHVS and CDR2 FNYEAQ. CDR3 in DNA: TGTGCCAGCAGCGGACCCCATATCCACACCATATATTTT. Encoded protein: CASSGPHIHTIYF.

This rearrangement joins TRBV6-5 to TRBJ2-7; D is ambiguous. Trimming removed 2 bases from V and 2 bases from J, with 16 bases in between. Looked up from germline, CDR1 is MNHEY and CDR2 is SVGAGI. The CDR3 covers 16 residues. CDR3 region: CASSYRSSRGTYEQYF. CDR3 DNA: TGTGCCAGCAGTTACAGGTCTTCCCGCGGAACCTACGAGCAGTACTTC.